A single sample gave rise to the 27 T cell receptor beta chains below, sequenced in a study of T cell responses to AZD1222 COVID-19 vaccine. Only in-frame clones appear in the TCRdb table, and some are missing; sequencing was by immunoSEQ multiplex PCR. The data contain under 50,000 clones, 85% to 90% of them seen just once; the ten biggest clones take up about 1.1%. The sample here was peripheral blood, taken 28 days after the second AZD1222 dose. These receptor sequences come from an adult who received the AZD1222 COVID-19 vaccine.

J is TRBJ2-7 and V is TRBV28, with D possibly being TRBD2 (6 bases). CDR1 is MDHEN, CDR2 SYDVKM, per germline. V was pared by 7 bases and J by 7 bases, with 20 bases between. This CDR3 contains 14 residues. This CDR3 is CASTVGLQPGEQYF. CDR3 DNA sequence: TGTGCCAGCACCGTGGGACTCCAACCCGGGGAGCAGTACTTC.

The gene calls are TRBV5-1 and TRBJ2-7; 11 nucleotides line up with TRBD2. Germline V gene lookup returns CDR1 SGHRS and CDR2 YFSETQ. Trimming at V came to 2 bases and at J to 4 bases, leaving 5 bases not matched to a gene. The CDR3 covers 15 residues. The CDR3, as DNA: TGCGCCAGCAGCTTTGATGGGACTAGCGGTTACGAGCAGTACTTC. It encodes CASSFDGTSGYEQYF.

The V and J genes are TRBV24-1 and TRBJ2-5; no clear D gene. This CDR3 contains 15 residues. V gave up 5 bases and J gave up 0 bases, with 12 bases separating them. The germline V gene encodes CDR1 KGHDR and CDR2 SFDVKD. The CDR3 region has the DNA TGTGCCACCAGTGCCTGGAGAGGCGACCAAGAGACCCAGTACTTC. Encoded protein: CATSAWRGDQETQYF.

The chain recombines TRBV27 with TRBJ1-1; D ambiguous. Germline V gene data show CDR1 as MNHEY and CDR2 as SMNVEV (reference sequence). There are 13 residues in the CDR3. V gave up 0 bases and J gave up 5 bases, with 7 bases separating them. CDR3 sequence reads: CASSLSVQTEAFF. The CDR3, as DNA: TGTGCCAGCAGTTTATCTGTGCAGACTGAAGCTTTCTTT.

This clone was detected only a few times. The rearrangement joins TRBV6-5 to TRBJ2-1, with a weak D call TRBD2 (6 bases). V lost 6 bases, J lost 5 bases, and 14 bases lay in between. The germline V gene has CDR1 MNHEY and CDR2 SVGAGI. CDR3 length: 14 residues. The CDR3 bases are TGTGCCAGCAGACGGGACTGGATGAACAATGAGCAGTTCTTC. Residues: CASRRDWMNNEQFF.

This clone appeared a single time. The chain couples TRBV19 to TRBJ1-2, with D maybe TRBD1 (6 bases). Germline V gene sequence: CDR1 LNHDA, CDR2 SQIVND (reference sequence). The length of the CDR3 is 13 residues. The V end lost 5 bases, the J end lost 4 bases, and 11 bases lay between the germline ends. CDR3 loop: CASSEDRVYGYTF. The CDR3 nucleotides read TGTGCCAGTAGTGAGGACAGAGTCTATGGCTACACCTTC. Together with reference TRBV19 and TRBJ1-2, the CDR3 gives the full variable domain: DGGITQSPKYLFRKEGQNVTLSCEQNLNHDAMYWYRQDPGQGLRLIYYSQIVNDFQKGDIAEGYSVSREKKESFPLTVTSAQKNPTAFYLCASSEDRVYGYTFGSGTRLTVV.

This clone came up a few times. The genes are TRBV11-2 and TRBJ2-7; D may be TRBD2 (5 bases). This CDR3 spans 13 amino acids. Germline V gene sequence: CDR1 SGHAT, CDR2 FQNNGV. V lost 1 base and J lost 6, with 10 bases in between. For the CDR3, the DNA is TGTGCCAGCAGCTTAGCACAACTAGTCGAGCAGTACTTC. This sequence encodes CASSLAQLVEQYF.

The J gene is TRBJ2-2, the V gene TRBV11-2, with TRBD2 matching over 7 bases. Germline V gene lookup returns CDR1 SGHAT and CDR2 FQNNGV. Trimming at V came to 1 base and at J to 5 bases, leaving 7 bases not matched to a gene. The CDR3 sequence is 16 residues long. CDR3 in amino acids: CASSLVAGVGTGELFF. The CDR3 DNA reads TGTGCCAGCAGCTTAGTGGCGGGAGTAGGTACCGGGGAGCTGTTTTTT.

The rearrangement links TRBV11-2 to TRBJ1-2, with a possible D match to TRBD1 (5 bases). The CDR3 is 12 amino acids. The germline CDR1 and CDR2 sequences are SGHAT and FQNNGV. V was shortened by 5 bases and J by 4 bases, with 8 bases between the two germline ends. CDR3 sequence (DNA): TGTGCCAGCAGCGTTGACAGCTATGGCTACACCTTC. It is translated as CASSVDSYGYTF.

The chain carries TRBV19 and TRBJ2-7; the D gene is possibly TRBD2 (5 bases). V was shortened by 5 bases and J by 4 bases, with 18 bases between the two germline ends. The germline gives CDR1 LNHDA, CDR2 SQIVND (reference sequence). The CDR3 totals 15 residues. This CDR3 is CASSANPLGSYEQYF. The CDR3, as DNA: TGTGCCAGTAGTGCAAACCCCCTGGGGAGTTACGAGCAGTACTTC.

This chain joins TRBV3-1 (or the pseudogene TRBV3-2) and TRBJ2-7; TRBD2 matches 8 bases. J gave up 4 bases and V 4 bases, and 18 bases lay outside the gene matches. Germline V gives CDR1 LGHDT, CDR2 YNNKEL (reference sequence). The CDR3 runs 18 residues. The CDR3 DNA reads as TGTGCCAGCAGCCCCGGGTGGACTAGCACCCCGCTCACGTACGAGCAGTACTTC. This sequence encodes CASSPGWTSTPLTYEQYF.

The CDR3 DNA reads TGCGCCAGCAGCCCCGACAGAGCCTCTGGAAACACCATATATTTT. This translates into CASSPDRASGNTIYF. The chain recombines TRBV5-1 with TRBJ1-3, with D tentatively TRBD1 (5 bases). V dropped 4 bases and J dropped 0 bases, with 11 bases sitting between them. From germline, CDR1 is SGHRS and CDR2 YFSETQ. CDR3 size: 15 residues. The complete variable domain, with remaining parts taken from reference TRBV5-1 and TRBJ1-3, reads KAGVTQTPRYLIKTRGQQVTLSCSPISGHRSVSWYQQTPGQGLQFLFEYFSETQRNKGNFPGRFSGRQFSNSRSEMNVSTLELGDSALYLCASSPDRASGNTIYFGEGSWLTVV.

This clone was detected once. This chain links TRBV5-1 with TRBJ1-4; D is possibly TRBD1 (6 bases). Deletions cut 4 bases from V and 3 bases from J, with 16 bases between. The CDR3 consists of 16 residues. The germline V gene has CDR1 SGHRS and CDR2 YFSETQ. DNA of the CDR3: TGCGCCAGCAGCCGCACCATACAGGGATCTAATGAAAAACTGTTTTTT. It yields the protein CASSRTIQGSNEKLFF. Supplemented by reference TRBV5-1 and TRBJ1-4, the full variable domain reads KAGVTQTPRYLIKTRGQQVTLSCSPISGHRSVSWYQQTPGQGLQFLFEYFSETQRNKGNFPGRFSGRQFSNSRSEMNVSTLELGDSALYLCASSRTIQGSNEKLFFGSGTQLSVL.

This clone was picked up a small number of times. The chain employs TRBV5-1 and TRBJ2-5; 7 bases align to TRBD1. V trimming: 0 bases; J trimming: 0 bases; junction bases outside the gene matches: 5. There are 16 residues in the CDR3. Germline loops: CDR1 SGHRS, CDR2 YFSETQ. The CDR3 DNA sequence: TGCGCCAGCAGCTTGGGAGTAGGGGGCCACCAAGAGACCCAGTACTTC. Its translation: CASSLGVGGHQETQYF.

This clone was counted once. This rearrangement joins TRBV5-1 to TRBJ2-1; tentative D call: TRBD1 (7 bases). Trimming removed 3 bases from V and 9 bases from J, with 16 bases in between. Germline-derived CDR1 and CDR2 are SGHRS and YFSETQ. This CDR3 region has 14 residues. CDR3 region: CASSSSSGDSEQFF. Written as DNA, the CDR3 is TGCGCCAGCAGCTCGAGTTCGGGGGACAGTGAGCAGTTCTTC.

The chain carries TRBV7-8 and TRBJ2-5; TRBD2 agrees at 9 bases. The CDR3 consists of 16 residues. Germline-derived CDR1 and CDR2 are SGHVS and FQNEAQ. V lost 1 base and J lost 5; bases outside the gene matches: 8. CDR3 sequence (DNA): TGTGCCAGCAGCTTAGTGGGTAGCGGGAGTTACGAGACCCAGTACTTC. Protein: CASSLVGSGSYETQYF.

The V and J genes are TRBV12-3 or TRBV12-4 and TRBJ1-2; weak D call: TRBD1 (5 bases). There are 10 residues in the CDR3. V gave up 10 bases and J gave up 8 bases, with 11 bases separating them. CDR3 nucleotide sequence: TGTGCCACCGGCGGGGGGGGCTACACCTTC. Its translation is CATGGGGYTF.

The chain couples TRBV19 to TRBJ1-3; TRBD1 aligns across 10 bases. V shed 8 bases and J 2 bases; nucleotides not matched to a gene: 9. Germline assignment: CDR1 LNHDA and CDR2 SQIVND (reference sequence). This CDR3 contains 16 residues. CDR3 loop: CASSRTGGFAGNTIYF. The CDR3 DNA reads TGTGCCAGTTCCCGGACAGGGGGGTTCGCTGGAAACACCATATATTTT. Full variable domain (remainder filled in from reference TRBV19 and TRBJ1-3): DGGITQSPKYLFRKEGQNVTLSCEQNLNHDAMYWYRQDPGQGLRLIYYSQIVNDFQKGDIAEGYSVSREKKESFPLTVTSAQKNPTAFYLCASSRTGGFAGNTIYFGEGSWLTVV.

The V and J genes are TRBV12-3 or TRBV12-4 and TRBJ2-3; D is unclear. The CDR3 runs to 12 residues. The V gene lost 6 bases and the J gene lost 8 bases, with 12 bases spanning the gap. The CDR3 region is CASSPGLGTQYF. The CDR3 DNA follows: TGTGCCAGCAGCCCTGGTCTGGGTACGCAGTATTTT.

The chain links TRBV5-1 to TRBJ2-5, with 8 positions matching TRBD2. The V segment lost 0 bases and the J segment 5 bases; nucleotides outside the gene matches: 6. Per the germline V gene, CDR1 is SGHRS and CDR2 is YFSETQ. This CDR3 comprises 15 residues. As DNA, the CDR3 is TGCGCCAGCAGCTTGGTTGGTAGCGGGATGGAGACCCAGTACTTC. Amino acids: CASSLVGSGMETQYF.

This sequence joins TRBV2 and TRBJ2-1, with 7 bases fitting TRBD1. Germline CDR1 reads SNHLY; CDR2 reads FYNNEI. Trimming removed 4 bases from V and 12 bases from J; junction bases left unmatched: 3. The CDR3 extends over 11 amino acids. The CDR3 coding sequence is TGTGCCAGCAGTGTGACAGGGAGGCAGTTCTTC. This sequence encodes CASSVTGRQFF.

The chain carries TRBV4-3 and TRBJ2-5, with 7 bases identical to TRBD1. CDR1 LGHNA and CDR2 YSLEER come from the germline V gene. The V segment lost 5 bases and the J segment 4 bases; nucleotides outside the gene matches: 4. The CDR3 loop spans 13 amino acids. The CDR3 is CASSDRVGETQYF. DNA for the CDR3: TGCGCCAGCAGCGACAGGGTAGGAGAGACCCAGTACTTC.

This clone was recorded once. This chain links TRBV4-3 with TRBJ1-1, with TRBD1 identical over 9 bases. The J segment lost 0 bases and the V segment lost 3 bases, leaving 14 bases of the junction unmatched. The length of the CDR3 is 19 residues. The germline V gene has CDR1 LGHNA and CDR2 YSLEER. CDR3 sequence (DNA): TGCGCCAGCAGCCATTCTAACACCGGGACAGGGACCATGAACACTGAAGCTTTCTTT. Translating gives CASSHSNTGTGTMNTEAFF.

The chain recombines TRBV7-9 with TRBJ2-1; D unresolved. Germline V CDR1 and CDR2: SEHNR, FQNEAQ (reference sequence). The CDR3 covers 15 residues. Trimming removed 5 bases from V and 4 bases from J, with 15 bases in between. CDR3 in amino acids: CASSPALASYNEQFF. CDR3 DNA: TGTGCCAGCAGCCCGGCCCTTGCGTCGTACAATGAGCAGTTCTTC.

CDR3 bases: TGTGCCAGCAGCCAAAGGACTAGCGGGAGTAGCACAGATACGCAGTATTTT. Protein product: CASSQRTSGSSTDTQYF. This chain connects TRBV7-8 to TRBJ2-3; 13 nucleotides agree with TRBD2. The CDR3 extends over 17 amino acids. The germline gives CDR1 SGHVS, CDR2 FQNEAQ. V lost 5 bases, J lost 0 bases, and 5 bases stayed unmatched.

About this clone itself: The junction departs from germline at one end; a sequencing error may be responsible. The V call is TRBV10-3, the J call TRBJ1-5; TRBD1 aligns across 8 bases. The CDR3 is 14 amino acids. Germline V gives CDR1 ENHRY, CDR2 SYGVKD. This CDR3 reads CASSIGTGNQPQHF. CDR3 nucleotide sequence: TGTGCCAGCAGTATCGGGACAGGTAATCAGCCCCAGCATTTT.

CDR3 sequence: CASSLGGGLTYEQYF. Here the CDR3 DNA reads TGCGCCAGCAGCTTGGGGGGCGGTTTGACCTACGAGCAGTACTTC. The rearrangement links TRBV5-1 to TRBJ2-7, with a tentative D call TRBD1 (5 bases). V gave up 0 bases and J gave up 2 bases, with 12 bases separating them. This CDR3 is 15 amino acids long. The V gene's germline CDR1 is SGHRS and CDR2 YFSETQ.